This T cell receptor beta chain was retrieved from a study of CD8+ T cells in alopecia areata (dated by TCRdb to the late 2010s). Study-wide context: Treated patients were enrolled in an open-label pilot trial of oral tofacitinib, 5 to 10 mg twice daily, for moderate-to-severe alopecia areata. RNA came from the PAXgene miRNA kit for fixed scalp, the miRNeasy kit for PBMCs, and the RNeasy kit for mouse skin. Tofacitinib was administered for 6 to 18 months, and 6 months of follow-up off drug were then conducted to assess delayed response and recurrence. Amplification of TCRbeta CDR3 regions was done by immunoSEQ multiplex PCR using 35 Vbeta forward primers and 13 Jbeta reverse primers. Clonality in the scalp was compared among normal scalp (n=4), patchy alopecia areata scalp (n=8), and alopecia totalis/universalis scalp (n=8). In both human patients and the C3H/HeJ mouse model, the study applied high-throughput TCRbeta sequencing to look at T cell clonal expansion in alopecia areata. The SALT score, which quantifies the percentage of affected scalp surface area, was used to measure disease severity in treated patients. Scalp tissue and sorted CD4+ and CD8+ peripheral blood T cells from patchy and totalis/universalis alopecia areata patients and from healthy controls were covered by human TCRbeta sequencing. Patients on tofacitinib were biopsied at baseline and after 4 and 24 weeks of treatment, and several of the patients also had a later scalp biopsy.

The investigation overall reported the following: Scalp clonality and the number of expanded CD8+ clones among the top 100 scalp clones were significantly decreased by tofacitinib. During tofacitinib treatment, many expanded lesional clones stuck around in both scalp and blood, and this persistence may partly explain why relapse happens after treatment is stopped. Lesional scalp, especially in alopecia totalis/universalis, showed higher clonality and more expanded CD8+ clones than normal scalp, suggesting antigenic drive. TCR sequences shared between patients were less clear than in mice, possibly partly because of HLA diversity in the patient population. The treated cohort was small, with a single nonresponder, so links between baseline CD8+ expansion and response need larger studies. Scalp TCR repertoire analysis is complicated because resident alphabeta T cells in normal human skin are also sequenced, whereas mouse skin is dominated by gammadelta T cells.

The sample's time point, from its label and the paper: 24 weeks on oral tofacitinib. The sample's treatment or condition, from its label and the paper: oral pan-JAK inhibitor, 5-10 mg twice daily. Lesional scalp punch biopsies and peripheral blood were collected from alopecia areata patients. After PBMCs were isolated by density centrifugation and stained for CD3, CD4 and CD8, a FACSAria was used to sort CD4+ and CD8+ T cells. The CDR3, from cysteine to phenylalanine, totals 14 residues. Just CDR3 DNA is preserved here, 42 bases in frame from base 1. V is clipped by 0 bases and J by 5 bases, and the sequence between their germline boundaries is 10 bases long. CDR1 and CDR2 are drawn from the germline V gene (reference sequence): LNHNV, YYDKDF. Note on this clone: Its antigen is still unknown. Per-base quality was not reported, and no clone a single base away is much larger than it.

The library relied on the immunoSEQ multiplex PCR assay. RNA was extracted from all samples and reverse transcribed into cDNA, which served as template for TCR sequencing. SuperScript III was used to make first-strand cDNA, primed with a 2:1 mix of oligo-dT and random hexamers. Amplification bias was assessed with a synthetic immune receptor repertoire, and residual bias was removed computationally. As for the original processing: Raw reads were preprocessed to remove errors, and CDR3 was defined according to IMGT conventions as the region from the conserved cysteine to phenylalanine. Clonality was computed as 1 minus the Shannon entropy, with the entropy normalized by log2 of the number of productive unique TCRs. Whether each scalp clone was CD4 or CD8 was inferred by checking scalp TCRbeta sequences against the CD4 and CD8 repertoires from sorted blood. TCRdb took over this immuneACCESS table, retaining in-frame rearrangements with V and J assigned. Such tables are incomplete; in checked studies, under half of the missing clones stem from an unresolved V gene, and the remainder is unexplained. D and trimming were read from the DNA, whereas the V and J calls and clone size are those reported in that table. For this sample there are approximately 180,000 clones; approximately 61% appear just once. In total, the top ten clones hold just over 1% of the sample.

This TCR came from a human donor with alopecia areata. The chain joins TRBV15 to TRBJ2-5; the D gene cannot be resolved reliably. The input for sequencing was CD4+ T cells sorted from blood, taken at week 24, from a patient treated with tofacitinib. The sequenced DNA: TGTGCCACCAGCAGAGATGGCGCCGAGGAGACCCAGTACTTC. Its protein product is CATSRDGAEETQYF. The full variable domain, completed from the reference TRBV15 and TRBJ2-5 proteins outside the CDR3, reads DAMVIQNPRYQVTQFGKPVTLSCSQTLNHNVMYWYQQKSSQAPKLLFHYYDKDFNNEADTPDNFQSRRPNTSFCFLDIRSPGLGDTAMYLCATSRDGAEETQYFGPGTRLLVL.